Listed below are T cell receptor beta chains from one sample, sequenced in a study of cytomegalovirus exposure and HLA in healthy donors. Profiling relied on immunoSEQ multiplex PCR, and the TCRdb table lists in-frame clones only, not all of them. The sample yields tens of thousands of clones, around 80% seen once. The sequencing sample was made of PBMCs. The receptors come from a man aged 45 to 65 in good health and CMV-seropositive. Both conserved end residues are part of each CDR3. The order of the fields is clone size, D gene, V gene, CDR3 length, J gene, CDR3 protein, CDR3 DNA. A D gene is named only where the DNA matches it firmly. The listing skips clone size in some rows; elsewhere it reads once, few, many or a size class.

once	.	TRBV4-1	16	TRBJ2-1	CASSQDPGVTYNEQFF	TGCGCCAGCAGCCAAGACCCAGGGGTCACCTACAATGAGCAGTTCTTC
.	.	TRBV13	14	TRBJ2-7	CASSLGPDSYEQYF	TGTGCCAGCAGCTTAGGGCCAGACAGCTACGAGCAGTACTTC
.	.	TRBV10-2	14	TRBJ1-1	CASSSVGGLTEAFF	TGCGCCAGCAGCAGCGTCGGGGGGCTGACTGAAGCTTTCTTT
.	.	TRBV11-1	13	TRBJ2-1	CASSSFSYNEQFF	TGTGCCAGCAGCAGTTTCAGCTACAATGAGCAGTTCTTC
.	TRBD2	TRBV29-1	15	TRBJ2-7	CSAGGGLAGAYEQYF	TGCAGCGCCGGAGGAGGACTAGCGGGAGCTTACGAGCAGTACTTC
.	TRBD2	TRBV7-3	15	TRBJ2-1	CASSPQLAGNNEQFF	TGTGCCAGCAGCCCCCAGCTAGCGGGAAACAATGAGCAGTTCTTC
once	.	TRBV18	15	TRBJ1-5	CASSPGTGLGQPQHF	TGTGCCAGCTCACCCGGAACAGGGCTTGGTCAGCCCCAGCATTTT
.	.	TRBV11-2	14	TRBJ2-1	CASSLDPRVFEQFF	TGTGCCAGCAGCTTAGACCCACGGGTTTTTGAGCAGTTCTTC
few	.	TRBV18	15	TRBJ2-1	CASSPMQQGQGEQFF	TGTGCCAGCTCACCAATGCAGCAGGGGCAAGGTGAGCAGTTCTTC
once	.	TRBV4-2	13	TRBJ2-1	CASSQRNDNEQFF	TGTGCCAGCAGCCAGCGGAACGACAATGAGCAGTTCTTC
.	.	TRBV11-2	17	TRBJ2-6	CASSLDQAYSGANGLTF	TGTGCCAGCAGCTTAGATCAGGCCTACTCTGGGGCCAACGGCCTGACTTTC
.	TRBD2	TRBV7-2	15	TRBJ2-7	CASSLLREGFGEQYF	TGTGCCAGCAGCCTTTTGCGGGAGGGATTCGGCGAGCAGTACTTC